The TCR beta chain under discussion was sequenced for a study of T-cell memory formation after mild COVID-19 listed by TCRdb under 2021. In the study overall: Most TCR sequence clusters were specific to one of the two donors. Longitudinal TCRalpha and TCRbeta repertoire sequencing tracked T-cell clones expanding and contracting after mild COVID-19 in a couple of donors. Two young, previously healthy adult volunteers made up the cohort, one male and one female.

This clonotype was seen repeatedly, ten times or more. The antigen it binds to is not known. No much larger clone exists at a distance of one base, and base qualities are not known. Data came from an Illumina NovaSeq 6000. TCRalpha and TCRbeta cDNA libraries were built by 5'RACE with constant-segment primers, adding sample barcodes and unique molecular identifiers. RNA was extracted from every sample with Trizol reagent. The libraries were amplified in two PCR steps, and the second step added a second sample barcode and Illumina TruSeq adapters. Sequencing of libraries was performed on an Illumina NovaSeq with 2 x 150 bp paired-end reads. As for how the authors treated the data: Reads were demultiplexed and collapsed into UMI-guided consensus sequences with migec v1.2.7. Using mixcr v2.1.11, UMI consensuses were aligned to TRA and TRB V and J templates and then assembled into clonotypes. Clonotypes were classified as expanded or contracted when called significant by both edgeR and NoisET, with noise models trained on biological replicates. For edgeR calls, the cutoffs were a false discovery rate-adjusted p below 0.01 and a log2 fold-change threshold of 1. As an exploratory analysis of dynamics, PCA with hierarchical clustering was applied to max-normalized trajectories of the 1000 most abundant clonotypes. Separately sequenced CD4+ and CD8+ repertoires were used to assign the CD4 or CD8 phenotype of responding clones. TCRdb passed the public sequencing reads through fastp at Q25 and MiXCR, retaining productive beta sequences. Merged by CDR3 protein, the rows form single entries marked with the most common genes and DNA. Here the V and J calls rest on TCRdb's processing, not on the authors' analysis. The sample profile shows 580,000 or so distinct CDR3 sequences; roughly 17% of them were found once. The ten largest clonotypes hold about 8.6% of the sample.

General findings and caveats noted by the study authors: Clones that contracted from day 15 to 85 showed balanced CD4/CD8 phenotypes, whereas a second wave of clones that expanded from day 15 to 37 leaned towards CD4+. The study covered only a couple of mild cases, and larger cohorts including severe cases with pre-infection samples were considered necessary. SARS-CoV-2 specificity was not confirmed for the second-wave clones peaking on day 37. Contracting CD4+ clones were located mainly in the CM and EM memory subsets, whereas CD8+ clones were found to be enriched in EMRA. The detection of some responding clones in pre-infection memory suggests that pre-existing cross-reactive memory T cells joined the SARS-CoV-2 response.

Ficoll-Paque density gradient centrifugation was the method used to isolate PBMCs. The CDR3 spans 17 residues, from the cysteine through the phenylalanine. Only the CDR3 portion is preserved as DNA: 51 bases, with reading frame beginning at the first base. Trimming costs V 4 bases and J 4 bases, and their ends lie 21 bases apart. The germline V gene (reference sequence) sets CDR1 to SGHKS and CDR2 to YYEKEE. Sequenced input: PBMCs or a T cell subset sorted from them (not recorded which). The clonotype originates from an adult woman who had mild COVID-19 (a few samples of this study predate the infection). The sample titles of this study are shuffled in the database, so cell type and time point are left out; the donor was told from shared clones. The sequence is built from TRBV5-5 and TRBJ1-5; a tentative D call is TRBD1 (5 bases match). The sequenced DNA is TGTGCCAGCAGCCTCAGGTGGGGGATGGTAGATAATCAGCCCCAGCATTTT. Its coded protein is CASSLRWGMVDNQPQHF.